This entry lists 19 T cell receptor beta chains sequenced from one sample in a study of blood T cells in healthy people across ages. Together with a sample-barcoded 5' primer, a J-beta primer mix was included in a second PCR lasting roughly 6 to 12 cycles. TCRdb processed the 5' RACE reads anew with MiXCR; each CDR3 protein has one entry. The sample shows more than 750,000 distinct CDR3 sequences, 25% to 35% of them seen only once. The same data also contributed to another study, on T cells of mothers and their children.

Sequenced input: blood. These receptors originate from a middle-aged woman in good health.

The rearrangement links TRBV5-1 to TRBJ2-5; 9 nucleotides align to TRBD2. This CDR3 region has 17 residues. Per germline, CDR1 SGHRS and CDR2 YFSETQ. V gave up 4 bases and J gave up 4 bases; unmatched junction bases: 14. CDR3 amino acids: CASSLQYSGGNPETQYF. The CDR3, as DNA: TGCGCCAGCAGCCTCCAGTATAGCGGGGGAAACCCAGAGACCCAGTACTTC.

With respect to this clonotype: A much larger clone lies one base from this, so it may be a read error. The chain combines TRBV6-5 with TRBJ2-7; either TRBD1 or TRBD2 may fit D (6 bases each). The CDR3 spans 12 residues. From germline, CDR1 is MNHEY and CDR2 SVGAGI. The CDR3 region is CATKGGPYKQYF. The CDR3 DNA reads TGTGCCACCAAGGGGGGCCCCTACAAGCAGTACTTC.

The chain combines TRBV16 with TRBJ1-1; D possibly corresponds to TRBD1 (6 bases). The CDR3 extends over 15 amino acids. Germline CDR1 reads KGHSY; CDR2 reads FQNENV. The germline V and J ends were trimmed by 4 bases and 1 base, with 13 bases remaining between them. DNA for the CDR3: TGTGCCAGCAGCCTGAACAGGGTAGGGAACACTGAAGCTTTCTTT. This sequence encodes CASSLNRVGNTEAFF.

A note on this clonotype: Germline and junction disagree at one end, which may indicate a read error. The CDR3 spells CASSQQGAGDYKQYF. DNA for the CDR3: TGTGCCAGCAGTCAACAGGGGGCGGGCGACTACAAGCAGTACTTC. J is TRBJ2-7 and V is TRBV28; 9 bases line up with TRBD1. Germline CDR1 and CDR2: MDHEN and SYDVKM. This CDR3 has 15 amino acids.

This clonotype appeared many times. The rearrangement links TRBV29-1 to TRBJ2-7, with D unclear. Germline loops: CDR1 SQVTM, CDR2 ANQGSEA. Trimming cost V 5 bases and J 1 base, with 9 bases left between them. The CDR3 has 12 amino acids. CDR3: CSVWTVSYEQYF. The CDR3 DNA sequence: TGCAGCGTTTGGACGGTATCCTACGAGCAGTACTTC.

This clonotype occurred a few times. The chain has TRBV28 and TRBJ2-7; 10 bases map to TRBD1. The CDR3 runs to 15 residues. Germline V CDR1 and CDR2: MDHEN, SYDVKM. V was pared by 7 bases and J by 3 bases, with 9 bases of the junction left unmatched. CDR3 nucleotides: TGTGCCAGCATCCTAGGACAGGGGGGCTACTACGAGCAGTACTTC. Protein sequence: CASILGQGGYYEQYF.

The J gene is TRBJ2-4, the V gene TRBV20-1; TRBD2 matches at 7 bases. The J call may be mistaken, given a closer DNA end match to TRBJ2-7. Germline CDR1 reads DFQATT; CDR2 reads SNEGSKA (reference sequence). This CDR3 is 14 amino acids long. The CDR3 region has the DNA TGCAGTGCTAGAGATCAAACGGGAGGCTACGAGCAGTACTTC. Translating it yields CSARDQTGGYEQYF.

Concerning this clonotype itself: At one of its ends the junction is not consistent with the germline gene, which may arise from a read error. V and J are TRBV27 and TRBJ1-2; no firm D call. The CDR3 runs to 14 residues. Germline loops: CDR1 MNHEY, CDR2 SMNVEV (reference sequence). CDR3 in amino acids: CAGSLSGWFGGYTF. The CDR3 nucleotides read TGTGCCGGCAGTTTATCCGGTTGGTTCGGCGGCTACACCTTC.

This clonotype has at least ten counts. Compared with germline, one end of the junction differs, possibly owing to a read error. The rearrangement uses TRBV12-3 or TRBV12-4 and TRBJ1-5; no firm D call. The length of the CDR3 is 14 residues. CDR3 in DNA: TGTGCCAGCAGCTTAGCAGGATCCAATCAGCCCCAGCATTTT. This translates into CASSLAGSNQPQHF.

For the CDR3, the DNA is TGTGCCAGCATAAAGGGGGGGGGAAGCGAGCAGTACTTC. Translated, it gives CASIKGGGSEQYF. The V gene is TRBV12-3 or TRBV12-4, the J gene TRBJ2-5; weak D call: TRBD2 (7 bases). The assigned J gene may be wrong: the sequence end matches TRBJ2-7 better. CDR3 size: 13 residues.

Worth noting for this clonotype: A much more abundant neighbour one base away suggests this may be a read error. V gene TRBV27 combines with J gene TRBJ2-4; 7 bases fit TRBD1. The assigned J gene may be wrong: the sequence end matches TRBJ2-7 better. Germline loops: CDR1 MNHEY, CDR2 SMNVEV (reference sequence). The CDR3 consists of 13 residues. The CDR3 loop is CASSFGQADEQYF. The CDR3 DNA sequence: TGTGCCAGCAGTTTTGGACAGGCTGACGAGCAGTACTTC.

This clonotype was recorded at least ten times. The genes are TRBV4-1 and TRBJ2-6, with a weak D call TRBD1 (5 bases). V shed 0 bases and J shed 0 bases, with 9 bases lying between them. The CDR3 totals 17 residues. The germline V gene encodes CDR1 MGHRA and CDR2 YSYEKL. The CDR3 nucleotides are TGCGCCAGCAGCCAAGATTTGACAGCCTCTGGGGCCAACGTCCTGACTTTC. This encodes CASSQDLTASGANVLTF.

This clonotype was counted at least ten times. The rearrangement joins TRBV7-3 to TRBJ2-1; 7 bases agree with TRBD2. The CDR3 is made up of 15 amino acids. The junction had 6 bases not matched to a gene; V was cut back by 2 bases and J by 5 bases. Germline assignment: CDR1 SGHTA and CDR2 FQGTGA. The CDR3 bases are TGTGCCAGCAGCTTATGGGGCGGGGGAAACAATGAGCAGTTCTTC. Encoded protein: CASSLWGGGNNEQFF.

This clonotype was detected a few times. The chain has TRBV6-2 or TRBV6-3 and TRBJ1-1; 12 bases are a match to TRBD1. The CDR3 loop spans 19 amino acids. V was clipped by 5 bases and J by 3 bases; unmatched bases: 16. Germline loops: CDR1 MNHEY, CDR2 SVGEGT. The CDR3 nucleotides are TGTGCCAGCAGTCAAATGACGGGGACAGGGGGCGATCGAGACACTGAAGCTTTCTTT. It specifies CASSQMTGTGGDRDTEAFF.

The rearrangement uses TRBV7-6 and TRBJ1-1; D is perhaps TRBD1 (5 bases). The CDR3 is 16 residues long. Trimming removed 4 bases from V and 0 bases from J, with 15 bases in between. Per the germline V gene, CDR1 is SGHVS and CDR2 is FNYEAQ. In DNA form, the CDR3 reads TGTGCCAGCAGCTCTAACTTTCAAGGGGTGAACACTGAAGCTTTCTTT. Translated: CASSSNFQGVNTEAFF.

The rearrangement uses TRBV6-6 and TRBJ1-3; D gene uncertain. The CDR3 length is 14 residues. Germline V gene data show CDR1 as MNHNY and CDR2 as SVGAGI (reference sequence). Between the trimmed V and J ends, which lost 0 bases and 4 bases, there was a span of 7 bases. The CDR3 region has the DNA TGTGCCAGCAGTTACTCGACAAACGGAAACACCATATATTTT. Its translation is CASSYSTNGNTIYF.

This clonotype was seen many times. The rearrangement links TRBV7-8 to TRBJ2-7, with D perhaps TRBD2 (6 bases). Trimming cost V 11 bases and J 4 bases, with 18 bases left between them. Germline-derived CDR1 and CDR2 are SGHVS and FQNEAQ. This CDR3 spans 13 amino acids. CDR3 DNA: TGTGCCGGAGGCCCAAGTGGGACTTACGAGCAGTACTTC. Translated, it gives CAGGPSGTYEQYF.

Worth noting for this clonotype: The junction shows a germline mismatch at one end, possibly a read error. The chain uses TRBV5-1 and TRBJ2-3; 10 nucleotides line up with TRBD2. The germline V gene encodes CDR1 SGHRS and CDR2 YFSETQ. The CDR3 has 16 residues. The DNA of the CDR3 is TGCGCCAGCGGCTTGTCCACTAGCGGGGGCACAGATACGCAGTATTTT. Amino acids: CASGLSTSGGTDTQYF. The whole variable domain, remainder taken from reference TRBV5-1 and TRBJ2-3, is KAGVTQTPRYLIKTRGQQVTLSCSPISGHRSVSWYQQTPGQGLQFLFEYFSETQRNKGNFPGRFSGRQFSNSRSEMNVSTLELGDSALYLCASGLSTSGGTDTQYFGPGTRLTVL.

The chain uses TRBV30 and TRBJ1-2, with 9 bases that match TRBD1. The length of the CDR3 is 13 residues. The V and J ends lost 3 bases and 8 bases, in that order; junction bases with no gene match: 7. Germline loops: CDR1 GTSNPN, CDR2 SVGIG (reference sequence). The DNA of the CDR3 is TGTGCCTGGAGGCTGGACAGGGGAGGCGGCTACACCTTC. As protein: CAWRLDRGGGYTF.